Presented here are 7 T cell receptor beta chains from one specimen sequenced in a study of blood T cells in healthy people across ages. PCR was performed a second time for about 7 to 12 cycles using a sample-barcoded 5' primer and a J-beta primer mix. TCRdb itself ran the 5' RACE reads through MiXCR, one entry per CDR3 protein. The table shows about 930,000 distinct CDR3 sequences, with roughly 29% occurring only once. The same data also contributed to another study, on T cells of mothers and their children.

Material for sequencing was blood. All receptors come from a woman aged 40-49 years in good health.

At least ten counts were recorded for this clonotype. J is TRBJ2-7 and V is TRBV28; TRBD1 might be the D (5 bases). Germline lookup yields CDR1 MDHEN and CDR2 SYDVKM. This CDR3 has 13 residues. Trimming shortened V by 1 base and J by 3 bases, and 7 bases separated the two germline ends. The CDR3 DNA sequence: TGTGCCAGCAGTTTATCAGGGTTCTACGAGCAGTACTTC. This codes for CASSLSGFYEQYF.

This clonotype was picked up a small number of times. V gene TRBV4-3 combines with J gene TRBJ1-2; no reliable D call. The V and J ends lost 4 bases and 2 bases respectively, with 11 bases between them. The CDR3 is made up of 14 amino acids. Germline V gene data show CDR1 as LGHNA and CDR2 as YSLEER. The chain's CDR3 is CASSRADFNYGYTF. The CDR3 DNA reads TGCGCCAGCAGCCGAGCAGATTTCAACTATGGCTACACCTTC.

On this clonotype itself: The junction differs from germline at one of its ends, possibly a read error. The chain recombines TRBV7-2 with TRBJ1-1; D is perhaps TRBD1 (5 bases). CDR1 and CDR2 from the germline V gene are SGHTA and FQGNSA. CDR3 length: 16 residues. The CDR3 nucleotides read TGTGCCAGCAGCTTAGGGGGCCCCGGGTCGGGCACTGAAGCTGTCTTT. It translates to CASSLGGPGSGTEAVF.

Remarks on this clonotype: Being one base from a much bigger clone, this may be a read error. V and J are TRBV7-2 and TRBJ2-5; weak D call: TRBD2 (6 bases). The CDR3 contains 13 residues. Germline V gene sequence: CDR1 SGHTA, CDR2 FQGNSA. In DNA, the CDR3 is TGTGCCGGCAGAGCCGGGGGCCAAGAGACCCAGTACTTC. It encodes CAGRAGGQETQYF.

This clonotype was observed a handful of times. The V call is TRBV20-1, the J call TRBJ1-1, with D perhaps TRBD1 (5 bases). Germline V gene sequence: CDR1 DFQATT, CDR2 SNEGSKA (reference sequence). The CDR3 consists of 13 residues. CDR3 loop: CRPGGPSNTEAFF. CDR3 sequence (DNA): TGCAGGCCGGGGGGACCGAGCAACACTGAAGCTTTCTTT.

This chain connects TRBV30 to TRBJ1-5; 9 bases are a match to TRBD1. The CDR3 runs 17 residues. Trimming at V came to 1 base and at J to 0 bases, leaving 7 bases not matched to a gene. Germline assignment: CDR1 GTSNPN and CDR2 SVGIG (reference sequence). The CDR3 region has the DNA TGTGCCTGGAGTGGGGGGACAGGGTCTTATAGCAATCAGCCCCAGCATTTT. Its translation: CAWSGGTGSYSNQPQHF.

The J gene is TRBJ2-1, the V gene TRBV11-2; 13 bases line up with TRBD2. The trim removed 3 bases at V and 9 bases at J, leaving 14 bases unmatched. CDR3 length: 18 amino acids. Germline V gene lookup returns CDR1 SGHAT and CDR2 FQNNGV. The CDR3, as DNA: TGTGCCAGCAGCTTTAGGAGGGCACTAGCGGGGGGGCAAGGTGAGCAGTTCTTC. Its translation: CASSFRRALAGGQGEQFF.